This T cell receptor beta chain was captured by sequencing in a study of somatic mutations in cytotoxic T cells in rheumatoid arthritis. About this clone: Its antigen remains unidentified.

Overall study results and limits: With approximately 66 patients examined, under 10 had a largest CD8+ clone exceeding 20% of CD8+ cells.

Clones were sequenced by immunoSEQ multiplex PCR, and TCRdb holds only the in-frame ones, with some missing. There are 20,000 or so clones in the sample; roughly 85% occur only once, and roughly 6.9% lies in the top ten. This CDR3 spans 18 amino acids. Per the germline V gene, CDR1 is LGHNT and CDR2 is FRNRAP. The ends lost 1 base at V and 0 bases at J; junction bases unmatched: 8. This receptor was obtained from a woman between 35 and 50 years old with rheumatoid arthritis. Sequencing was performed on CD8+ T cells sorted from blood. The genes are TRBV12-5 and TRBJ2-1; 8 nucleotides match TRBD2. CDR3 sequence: CASGLESAGGPSYNEQFF. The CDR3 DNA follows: TGTGCTAGTGGTTTGGAATCGGCGGGAGGTCCCTCCTACAATGAGCAGTTCTTC.